Listed below are T cell receptor beta chains from one sample, sequenced in a study of long-term antiretroviral therapy in people with HIV. This table comes from immunoSEQ multiplex PCR, and its TCRdb copy is limited to in-frame clones, with some not included. The table has 20,000 to 30,000 clones, roughly four fifths seen once. The material was unsorted PBMCs, obtained 4.4 years after starting antiretroviral therapy. These receptors were obtained from a man younger than 45 with HIV. The CDR3 runs from the conserved cysteine through the conserved F or W.

V gene	J gene	CDR3 protein
TRBV29-1	TRBJ1-1	CSVNRVPTNTEAFF
TRBV4-3	TRBJ2-3	CASSQDRDGVGTDTQYF
TRBV10-3	TRBJ1-5	CAISESGKQQPQHF
TRBV7-9	TRBJ2-1	CASSLGAFPYNEQFF
TRBV9	TRBJ1-1	CASSVAGGLNTEAFF
TRBV2	TRBJ2-1	CASRPFTSSYNEQFF
TRBV11-2	TRBJ2-1	CASSLKGEQFF
TRBV5-1	TRBJ2-7	CASSLGGESGRAREQYF
TRBV21-1	TRBJ2-1	CASTLRGGGSYNEQFF
TRBV27	TRBJ1-1	CASSLSSGTVTEAFF
TRBV7-2	TRBJ2-2	CASSLRTPNTGELFF
TRBV11-3	TRBJ2-7	CASSLAGPGLPYEQYF
TRBV6-1	TRBJ1-5	CASSARELHRGTQPQHF
TRBV6-5	TRBJ2-7	CASRADDYEQYF
TRBV9	TRBJ2-7	CASSGPGQGAYEQYF
TRBV4-1	TRBJ1-2	CASSQTGGAEGYTF
TRBV5-1	TRBJ1-1	CASSLAEGADTEAFF
TRBV27	TRBJ1-2	CASSPNDRVESYTF
TRBV14	TRBJ1-5	CASSQETGFRNQPQHF
TRBV11-2	TRBJ2-2	CASSPRFGELFF
TRBV14	TRBJ2-5	CASSPGQGTQYF
TRBV28	TRBJ2-7	CASSLPGTSASYEQYF
TRBV5-1	TRBJ2-7	CASSQGLLRDRDSYEQYF
TRBV10-3	TRBJ1-1	CAISETGQPTEAFF
TRBV5-1	TRBJ2-7	CASSLVGTGDLSEQYF
TRBV7-8	TRBJ2-3	CASSPRSGGPTDTQYF
TRBV12-5	TRBJ2-3	CASGLVPARSSTDTQYF
TRBV11-1	TRBJ1-5	CASSSLIAKRGNQPQHF
TRBV6-5	TRBJ1-3	CASSYRTGSGNTIYF
TRBV5-1	TRBJ1-1	CASSPNYGANTEAFF
TRBV5-6	TRBJ1-4	CASSLRDRVNRLFF
TRBV29-1	TRBJ2-1	CSVPGTAINEQFF
TRBV19	TRBJ2-7	CASGGQGPVDEQYF
TRBV4-2	TRBJ2-3	CASSLTGTSGADTQYF
TRBV18	TRBJ2-1	CASSPGQSPSYNEQFF
TRBV29-1	TRBJ1-2	CSVEGQHYGYTF
TRBV18	TRBJ2-7	CASSPMDRGLLGQYF
TRBV2	TRBJ2-1	CASMGRAGGWNEQFF
TRBV27	TRBJ1-2	CASSSGVSYGYTF
TRBV7-2	TRBJ2-7	CASSPRTGASYEQYF
TRBV18	TRBJ1-1	CASSPARQPYTEAFF
TRBV4-3	TRBJ1-2	CASSHLTGVPPYGYTF
TRBV19	TRBJ2-7	CASKGGTGEVYEQYF
TRBV6-5	TRBJ2-7	CASRSSYEQYF
TRBV28	TRBJ1-4	CASSPFGQMGNEKLFF
TRBV4-3	TRBJ2-7	CASSQVAFGAYEQYF
TRBV9	TRBJ1-5	CASSVGQEDQPQHF
TRBV18	TRBJ2-1	CASSPDGYSYNEQFF
TRBV5-5	TRBJ1-2	CASSPGQGASGYGYTF
TRBV5-1	TRBJ2-7	CASSSSGGSYEQYF
TRBV13	TRBJ2-3	CASSPEGGDTQYF
TRBV5-1	TRBJ1-2	CASSLDGNYGYTF
TRBV7-8	TRBJ2-5	CASSSGWGSQETQYF
TRBV27	TRBJ1-1	CASSLLTGNTEAFF
TRBV5-1	TRBJ2-7	CASRTGTGNYEQYF
TRBV5-1	TRBJ2-5	CASSLVTSGGIETQYF
TRBV27	TRBJ1-1	CASSVQGREMNTEAFF